This T cell receptor beta chain comes out of a study of blood T cell repertoires in COVID-19. In the study overall: Sources were T cells, B-cell-depleted T cells, or PBMCs; the material itself was cDNA or gDNA.

This CDR3 comprises 17 residues. V dropped 1 base and J dropped 1; count of bases not matched to a gene: 6. Germline-derived CDR1 and CDR2 are MGHRA and YSYEKL. Using immunoSEQ multiplex PCR, the repertoire was profiled, and TCRdb retains in-frame clones only, with some absent. The repertoire consists of 95,000 to 150,000 clones, with under 90% occurring once and the leading ten covering around 4.5%. The chain combines TRBV4-1 with TRBJ1-3, with 8 bases aligning to TRBD1. The sequencing input was peripheral blood. The TCR was taken from a woman in her 70s with acute or convalescent COVID-19. The CDR3 region has the DNA TGCGCCAGCAGCCAAGGGACAGGGAGGTATTCTGGAAACACCATATATTTT. Its translation: CASSQGTGRYSGNTIYF.